This T cell receptor (beta chain) was captured in a study of blood T cell repertoires in COVID-19 (dated by TCRdb to between 2020 and 2021). About the study as a whole: The collaborator samples originated in the United States, Italy and Spain and spanned the acute and convalescent phases of COVID-19. The material from the prospective study consisted of cDNA or gDNA derived from T cells, B-cell-depleted T cells, or PBMCs. Subjects who had been exposed to COVID-19, were actively infected with it, or had recovered from it provided the deeply sampled blood TCRbeta repertoires that made up the dataset. The repertoires were made available in a free public database intended to serve as a resource for research on the immune response to SARS-CoV-2. The samples were drawn from the first 160 participants of the ongoing ImmuneRACE study and from more than 1,000 subjects provided by 6 global collaborators. Nearly every sample came with metadata listing a de-identified subject ID, COVID-19 status, age in years and sex. Where available, HLA class I and class II types were taken from metadata supplied by the sample provider and were not determined by assay-based typing. General conclusions and limits of the study: The quantity of clinical and demographic metadata differed by source and by participant and was supplied without curation.

In its sample, this clone was seen once. The specificity of this receptor is unknown. One base away there is no much larger clone; base qualities are not given. Other nucleotide sequences from this sample produce the same CDR3. TCRbeta CDR3 regions were amplified from genomic DNA by means of the immunoSEQ Assay, a bias-controlled multiplex PCR. The paper's processing steps were these. The number of nucleated cells in each sample was estimated by amplification of reference gene primers within the assay. To quantify the absolute abundance of each unique TCRbeta CDR3 rearrangement, sequence reads were collapsed and filtered. For each sample, productive Simpson clonality was calculated as the square root of Simpson's diversity index over productive rearrangements. This is the immuneACCESS table as TCRdb keeps it, with only in-frame sequences that have V and J called. A part of the clones is gone; compared with another copy, unresolved V genes explain less than half, and the rest is unexplained. That table furnishes V, J and clone size, whereas the DNA furnished D and trimming. For this sample there are roughly 120,000 clones; more than 90% appear just once. Together, the top ten hold over 3.5% of the sample.

Collaborating institutions collected whole blood in K2EDTA tubes following their own protocols. Collaborator samples were shipped for TCRbeta analysis as frozen whole blood, isolated PBMCs, or DNA extracted from either sample type. The germline V gene provides CDR1 MDHEN and CDR2 SYDVKM. The CDR3 numbers 16 residues from cysteine through phenylalanine. Only CDR3 DNA is held: 48 bases, read in frame from base 1. Relative to germline, V is missing 2 bases and J is missing 0 bases, with 2 bases of the junction outside any gene match. This chain is built from TRBV28 and TRBJ1-1; TRBD1 agrees with 11 junctional bases. This sequence was found in a man between 50 and 59 years old with active COVID-19. Input material: peripheral blood. The DNA sequence is as follows: TGTGCCAGCAGTTTACGGACAGGGGGCTTGAACACTGAAGCTTTCTTT. It codes for CASSLRTGGLNTEAFF. Beyond the CDR3, the reference TRBV28 and TRBJ1-1 genes provide the residues; the full variable domain reads: DVKVTQSSRYLVKRTGEKVFLECVQDMDHENMFWYRQDPGLGLRLIYFSYDVKMKEKGDIPEGYSVSREKKERFSLILESASTNQTSMYLCASSLRTGGLNTEAFFGQGTRLTVV.